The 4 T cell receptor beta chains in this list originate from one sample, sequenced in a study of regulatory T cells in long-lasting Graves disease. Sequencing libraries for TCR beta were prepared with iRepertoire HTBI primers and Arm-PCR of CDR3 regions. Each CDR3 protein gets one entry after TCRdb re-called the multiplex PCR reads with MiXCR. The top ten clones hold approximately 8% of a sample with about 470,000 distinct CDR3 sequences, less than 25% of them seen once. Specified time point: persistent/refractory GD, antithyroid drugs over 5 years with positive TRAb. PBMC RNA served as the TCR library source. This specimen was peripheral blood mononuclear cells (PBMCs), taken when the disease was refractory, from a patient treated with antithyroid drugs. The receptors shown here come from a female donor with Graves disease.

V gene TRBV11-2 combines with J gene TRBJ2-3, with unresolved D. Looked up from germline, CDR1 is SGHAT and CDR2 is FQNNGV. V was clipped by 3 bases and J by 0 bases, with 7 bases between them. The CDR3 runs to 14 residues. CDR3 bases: TGTGCCAGCAGCTTCGTTACTAGCACAGATACGCAGTATTTT. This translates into CASSFVTSTDTQYF.

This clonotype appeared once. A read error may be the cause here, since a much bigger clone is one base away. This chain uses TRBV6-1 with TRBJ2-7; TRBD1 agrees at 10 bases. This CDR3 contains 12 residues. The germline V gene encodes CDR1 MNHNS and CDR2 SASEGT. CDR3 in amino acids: CAITTGGYAQYF. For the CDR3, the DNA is TGTGCCATCACGACAGGGGGCTACGCGCAGTACTTC.

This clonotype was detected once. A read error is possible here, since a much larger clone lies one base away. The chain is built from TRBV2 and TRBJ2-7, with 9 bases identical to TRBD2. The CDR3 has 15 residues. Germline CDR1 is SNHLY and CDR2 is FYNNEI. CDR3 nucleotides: TGTGCCAGCAGGAAAAGACTAGCGGTTGGCTACGGGCAGTACTTC. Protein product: CASRKRLAVGYGQYF.

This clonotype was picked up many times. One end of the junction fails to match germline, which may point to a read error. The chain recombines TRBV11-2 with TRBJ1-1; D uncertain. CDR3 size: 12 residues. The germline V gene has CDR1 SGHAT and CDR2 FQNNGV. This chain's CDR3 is CASRLMNTEAFF. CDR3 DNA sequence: TGTGCCAGCCGCTTAATGAACACTGAAGCTTTCTTT.